The 9 T cell receptor beta chains below were found in one sample sequenced in a study of response to subunit inactivated influenza vaccine. TCRdb analysed the RT-PCR reads with MiXCR anew, one entry per CDR3 protein. The sample carries 400,000 to 650,000 distinct CDR3 sequences, about 7.2% recorded once. The starting material was PBMCs from blood, obtained 23 months after vaccination. These receptors all come from a man aged 50 to 69 who received an inactivated influenza vaccine.

The chain joins TRBV29-1 to TRBJ2-1; TRBD2 matches 13 bases. This CDR3 has 15 residues. Germline trimming cut 7 bases from V and 4 bases from J; bases unmatched to any gene: 7. Germline V gene lookup returns CDR1 SQVTM and CDR2 ANQGSEA. This CDR3 reads CSAGTSGVGYNEQFF. CDR3 bases: TGCAGCGCCGGGACTAGCGGGGTAGGGTACAATGAGCAGTTCTTC.

This clonotype has a handful of counts. This chain links TRBV29-1 with TRBJ2-4; perhaps TRBD2 as D (6 bases). Germline V gene sequence: CDR1 SQVTM, CDR2 ANQGSEA. The V end was cut by 0 bases, the J end by 16 bases, with 16 bases between. The CDR3 covers 12 residues. The CDR3 protein is CSVEDRVGGRYF. The CDR3 DNA reads TGCAGCGTTGAAGATCGCGTGGGGGGTAGATACTTC. The entire variable domain, with the rest obtained from reference TRBV29-1 and TRBJ2-4, is as follows: SAVISQKPSRDICQRGTSLTIQCQVDSQVTMMFWYRQQPGQSLTLIATANQGSEATYESGFVIDKFPISRPNLTFSTLTVSNMSPEDSSIYLCSVEDRVGGRYFGAGTRLSVL.

There are many counts of this clonotype. The chain carries TRBV5-1 and TRBJ2-3; the D is unclear. V lost 4 bases to trimming and J lost 9 bases, with 15 bases between them. This CDR3 contains 13 residues. CDR1 and CDR2 (germline): SGHRS, YFSETQ. The CDR3 loop is CASSGTTTATQYF. CDR3 nucleotide sequence: TGCGCCAGCAGCGGCACTACGACCGCGACGCAGTATTTT.

This clonotype was observed a handful of times. The chain has TRBV2 and TRBJ1-3; D is unclear. Trimming pared 6 bases from V and 2 bases from J, leaving 8 bases between. Per the germline V gene, CDR1 is SNHLY and CDR2 is FYNNEI. There are 13 residues in the CDR3. CDR3 protein: CASSVNTGNTIYF. The CDR3 DNA follows: TGTGCCAGCAGCGTGAACACTGGAAACACCATATATTTT. The full variable domain, with the rest looked up from reference TRBV2 and TRBJ1-3, is EPEVTQTPSHQVTQMGQEVILRCVPISNHLYFYWYRQILGQKVEFLVSFYNNEISEKSEIFDDQFSVERPDGSNFTLKIRSTKLEDSAMYFCASSVNTGNTIYFGEGSWLTVV.

About this clonotype itself: A read error is possible here, since a much larger clone lies one base away. The chain combines TRBV14 with TRBJ2-3, with D perhaps TRBD2 (6 bases). V was trimmed by 5 bases and J by 10 bases, leaving 19 bases between them. CDR1 is SGHDN, CDR2 FVKESK, per germline. The CDR3 is made up of 14 amino acids. CDR3 coding DNA: TGTGCCAGCAGCGAAGTTAGCGGCGGATCCCCGCAGTATTTT. This codes for CASSEVSGGSPQYF. Full variable domain (missing parts from reference TRBV14 and TRBJ2-3): EAGVTQFPSHSVIEKGQTVTLRCDPISGHDNLYWYRRVMGKEIKFLLHFVKESKQDESGMPNNRFLAERTGGTYSTLKVQPAELEDSGVYFCASSEVSGGSPQYFGPGTRLTVL.

This clonotype was recorded a few times. The V and J genes are TRBV20-1 and TRBJ2-1; TRBD2 matches at 7 bases. Trimming took 6 bases from V and 0 from J; bases not matched to a gene: 8. Germline CDR1 and CDR2: DFQATT and SNEGSKA (reference sequence). CDR3 length equals 15 residues. The CDR3 loop reads CSAGSLADSYNEQFF. The DNA for the CDR3 is TGCAGTGCGGGCAGTCTAGCGGACTCCTACAATGAGCAGTTCTTC.

The rearrangement joins TRBV12-3 or TRBV12-4 to TRBJ1-1, with 8 bases lining up with TRBD1. This CDR3 comprises 14 residues. The trim removed 11 bases at V and 0 bases at J, leaving 8 bases unmatched. The DNA of the CDR3 is TGTGCCGGCACCCGGGACAGGATGAACACTGAAGCTTTCTTT. Translation gives CAGTRDRMNTEAFF.

This clonotype was observed at least ten times. The chain employs TRBV5-1 and TRBJ2-2; D gene uncertain. The CDR3 has 15 amino acids. The V end lost 0 bases, the J end lost 6 bases, and 12 bases lay between the germline ends. From germline, CDR1 is SGHRS and CDR2 YFSETQ. The CDR3 DNA reads TGCGCCAGCAGCTTGGATCGTCTCCAGGCCGGGGAGCTGTTTTTT. The encoded protein is CASSLDRLQAGELFF.

This clonotype was seen only a few times. The chain has TRBV6-6 and TRBJ2-7; TRBD2 is a possible D gene (5 bases). There are 13 residues in the CDR3. The germline V gene has CDR1 MNHNY and CDR2 SVGAGI (reference sequence). Trimming removed 6 bases at V and 3 bases at J, with 12 bases between. CDR3 coding DNA: TGTGCCAGCAGCCGAGACGGAGGCTACGAGCAGTACTTC. This gives the protein CASSRDGGYEQYF.